These 26 T cell receptor beta chains were sequenced from one sample in a study of memory CD4+ T cells and cytomegalovirus serostatus. Single viable CD3+CD4+CD8-CD45RO+ cells were sorted as the memory CD4+ T cells. Sequenced by immunoSEQ multiplex PCR; TCRdb stores in-frame clones only, minus some. The sample lists about 52,000 clones, more than 70% occurring once. The sequenced material came from memory CD4+ T cells from blood. The receptor set was obtained from an adult in good health and CMV-seropositive.

J is TRBJ2-5 and V is TRBV12-2. TRBV12-2 is classified as a pseudogene. This CDR3 contains 14 residues. This CDR3 is CASRSSGPSKTQYF. CDR3 sequence (DNA): TGTGCAAGTCGCTCTTCCGGGCCTAGTAAGACCCAGTACTTC.

This rearrangement joins TRBV5-1 to TRBJ2-5, with TRBD2 identical over 9 bases. The CDR3 extends over 15 amino acids. The germline V gene encodes CDR1 SGHRS and CDR2 YFSETQ. Germline trimming cut 0 bases from V and 4 bases from J; bases unmatched to any gene: 4. CDR3 loop: CASSLEVAGAETQYF. The DNA of the CDR3 is TGCGCCAGCAGCTTGGAGGTAGCGGGAGCAGAGACCCAGTACTTC.

This chain uses TRBV4-1 with TRBJ1-3; 7 positions match TRBD1. The CDR3 sequence is 16 residues long. The V segment lost 0 bases and the J segment 2 bases; nucleotides outside the gene matches: 4. Per germline, CDR1 MGHRA and CDR2 YSYEKL. CDR3 nucleotides: TGCGCCAGCAGCCAAGATTGGGACAGAGCTGGAAACACCATATATTTT. It yields the protein CASSQDWDRAGNTIYF.

J is TRBJ2-1 and V is TRBV5-8; D unclear. The germline CDR1 and CDR2 sequences are SGHTS and YDEGEE. The V gene lost 3 bases and the J gene lost 0 bases, with 16 bases spanning the gap. This CDR3 contains 17 residues. This CDR3 reads CASSWGKIPSSYNEQFF. The CDR3 DNA follows: TGTGCCAGCAGCTGGGGAAAAATACCTTCCTCCTACAATGAGCAGTTCTTC.

V gene TRBV19 combines with J gene TRBJ1-2, with unresolved D. The CDR3 spans 13 residues. V was cut by 5 bases and J by 4 bases, with 11 bases left in between. The germline V gene has CDR1 LNHDA and CDR2 SQIVND (reference sequence). CDR3 coding DNA: TGTGCCAGTAGTTTCGACTGGCGCTATGGCTACACCTTC. Protein sequence: CASSFDWRYGYTF.

V usage is TRBV28 and J usage is TRBJ1-3; D is uncertain. Germline V CDR1 and CDR2: MDHEN, SYDVKM. Trimming removed 7 bases at V and 4 bases at J, with 11 bases between. The CDR3 spans 13 residues. The CDR3 is CASTPPRGNTIYF. In DNA form, the CDR3 reads TGTGCCAGCACCCCACCCCGCGGAAACACCATATATTTT.

The rearrangement joins TRBV7-2 to TRBJ1-5; 8 positions agree with TRBD1. This CDR3 has 14 residues. Germline CDR1 and CDR2: SGHTA and FQGNSA. The J segment lost 7 bases and the V segment lost 5 bases, leaving 7 bases of the junction unmatched. The CDR3 reads CASSQGQGWQPQHF. The CDR3 DNA follows: TGTGCCAGCAGCCAAGGACAGGGTTGGCAGCCCCAGCATTTT.

The chain carries TRBV6-5 and TRBJ2-2; 10 bases match TRBD1. From germline, CDR1 is MNHEY and CDR2 SVGAGI. V was pared by 7 bases and J by 3 bases, with 5 bases of the junction left unmatched. The CDR3 sequence is 15 residues long. The DNA for the CDR3 is TGTGCCAGCAACATGGACAGGGGGGACACCGGGGAGCTGTTTTTT. This sequence encodes CASNMDRGDTGELFF.

The V gene is TRBV19, the J gene TRBJ2-3; possibly TRBD1 or TRBD2 for D (5 bases each). The germline V gene encodes CDR1 LNHDA and CDR2 SQIVND (reference sequence). The CDR3 runs 14 residues. V was trimmed by 7 bases and J by 2 bases, leaving 13 bases between them. CDR3 in amino acids: CASNGAESTDTQYF. CDR3 coding DNA: TGTGCCAGTAACGGGGCGGAGTCCACAGATACGCAGTATTTT.

This clone occurred once. The rearrangement joins TRBV28 to TRBJ2-7, with D perhaps assigned TRBD1 or TRBD2 (5 bases each). V lost 4 bases, J lost 5 bases, and 15 bases lay in between. The CDR3 contains 14 residues. Germline CDR1 and CDR2: MDHEN and SYDVKM. For the CDR3, the DNA is TGTGCCAGCAGTTCCGGGGACGGCAGAGACGAGCAGTACTTC. It specifies CASSSGDGRDEQYF.

This CDR3 reads CASSLGSGTTSYEQYF. DNA for the CDR3: TGTGCCAGCAGCTTGGGTTCCGGGACTACCTCCTACGAGCAGTACTTC. The rearrangement joins TRBV5-4 to TRBJ2-7; 7 nucleotides match TRBD2. The CDR3 loop spans 16 amino acids. Per germline, CDR1 SGHNT and CDR2 YYREEE (reference sequence). The ends lost 0 bases at V and 0 bases at J; junction bases unmatched: 6.

This clone was counted once. The chain carries TRBV5-1 and TRBJ2-7; TRBD1 agrees at 8 bases. CDR1 is SGHRS and CDR2 is YFSETQ in the germline V gene. This CDR3 has 15 residues. Unmatched junction bases numbered 6, after V lost 0 bases and J lost 4 bases. The CDR3 nucleotides are TGCGCCAGCAGCTTGGTACCAGGGGGCTCGTACGAGCAGTACTTC. Its translation: CASSLVPGGSYEQYF. Based on the CDR3 plus reference TRBV5-1 and TRBJ2-7, the full variable domain is KAGVTQTPRYLIKTRGQQVTLSCSPISGHRSVSWYQQTPGQGLQFLFEYFSETQRNKGNFPGRFSGRQFSNSRSEMNVSTLELGDSALYLCASSLVPGGSYEQYFGPGTRLTVT.

This clone occurred once. This chain links TRBV7-9 with TRBJ2-1; D call uncertain. Trimming pared 2 bases from V and 7 bases from J, leaving 6 bases between. Germline lookup yields CDR1 SEHNR and CDR2 FQNEAQ (reference sequence). The CDR3 covers 12 residues. CDR3 sequence (DNA): TGTGCCAGCAGCTTATACACAAATGAGCAGTTCTTC. It encodes CASSLYTNEQFF.

V gene TRBV9 combines with J gene TRBJ1-4; TRBD1 matches 8 bases. This CDR3 contains 15 residues. V was pared by 0 bases and J by 6 bases, with 4 bases of the junction left unmatched. The V gene's germline CDR1 is SGDLS and CDR2 YYNGEE. The CDR3 sequence is CASSVAGGGYEKLFF. Written as DNA, the CDR3 is TGTGCCAGCAGCGTAGCAGGGGGCGGGTATGAAAAACTGTTTTTT.

The chain has TRBV6-6 and TRBJ2-2, with unresolved D. The CDR3 extends over 12 amino acids. The germline V gene has CDR1 MNHNY and CDR2 SVGAGI (reference sequence). Trimming removed 4 bases at V and 6 bases at J, with 6 bases between. CDR3 residues: CASSSPAGELFF. Written as DNA, the CDR3 is TGTGCCAGCAGTTCCCCAGCCGGGGAGCTGTTTTTT.

The chain has TRBV5-4 and TRBJ1-2; D is possibly TRBD1 (6 bases). The CDR3 is 11 residues long. The V end lost 3 bases, the J end lost 9 bases, and 9 bases lay between the germline ends. Germline V CDR1 and CDR2: SGHNT, YYREEE (reference sequence). Here the CDR3 reads CASSWGGRYTF. The CDR3 DNA reads TGTGCCAGCAGCTGGGGGGGGCGCTACACCTTC.

The genes are TRBV6-8 and TRBJ2-1; D may correspond to TRBD1 or TRBD2 (5 bases each). V gave up 7 bases and J gave up 7 bases, with 14 bases separating them. From germline, CDR1 is MNHGY and CDR2 SAAAGT. The CDR3 loop spans 13 amino acids. The CDR3 DNA follows: TGTGCCAGCACCTCCGGGGACCCAAATGAGCAGTTCTTC. Its protein product is CASTSGDPNEQFF.

DNA for the CDR3: TGTGCCAGCAGTGGCCCCCCGCCGGGGATGGTGTTTTTT. Translating it yields CASSGPPPGMVFF. This chain links TRBV6-5 with TRBJ1-4; D gene uncertain. The CDR3 has 13 amino acids. Trimming pared 5 bases from V and 15 bases from J, leaving 19 bases between. Germline V gene data show CDR1 as MNHEY and CDR2 as SVGAGI.

The rearrangement joins TRBV6-1 to TRBJ1-2, with a tentative D call TRBD1 (5 bases). Trimming removed 2 bases from V and 4 bases from J, with 8 bases in between. From germline, CDR1 is MNHNS and CDR2 SASEGT. This CDR3 comprises 13 residues. The chain's CDR3 is CASSEQGAYGYTF. DNA for the CDR3: TGTGCCAGCAGTGAACAGGGAGCCTATGGCTACACCTTC.

V usage is TRBV4-2 and J usage is TRBJ2-1; 10 bases are a match to TRBD1. The CDR3 contains 15 residues. Germline V gene data show CDR1 as LGHNA and CDR2 as YNFKEQ. Unmatched junction bases numbered 7, after V lost 4 bases and J lost 7 bases. The CDR3 loop is CASSPSGTGANEQFF. The CDR3 DNA sequence: TGTGCCAGCAGCCCGTCCGGGACAGGGGCTAATGAGCAGTTCTTC.

The chain carries TRBV2 and TRBJ2-3; 10 positions agree with TRBD2. Losses at the gene ends were 7 bases for V and 1 base for J; bases not matched to a gene: 11. Germline CDR1 reads SNHLY; CDR2 reads FYNNEI. The CDR3 has 17 residues. CDR3 residues: CASKFPATSGGTDTQYF. The DNA of the CDR3 is TGTGCCAGCAAGTTCCCCGCCACTAGCGGGGGCACAGATACGCAGTATTTT. Looking up the rest from reference TRBV2 and TRBJ2-3 gives the full variable domain: EPEVTQTPSHQVTQMGQEVILRCVPISNHLYFYWYRQILGQKVEFLVSFYNNEISEKSEIFDDQFSVERPDGSNFTLKIRSTKLEDSAMYFCASKFPATSGGTDTQYFGPGTRLTVL.

V usage is TRBV28 and J usage is TRBJ2-5; D unclear. Per the germline V gene, CDR1 is MDHEN and CDR2 is SYDVKM. The germline V and J ends were trimmed by 8 bases and 5 bases, with 12 bases remaining between them. CDR3 size: 12 residues. CDR3 in amino acids: CASGSLGETQYF. The CDR3 DNA follows: TGTGCCAGCGGATCGTTGGGGGAGACCCAGTACTTC. The full variable domain, rest sourced from reference TRBV28 and TRBJ2-5, is DVKVTQSSRYLVKRTGEKVFLECVQDMDHENMFWYRQDPGLGLRLIYFSYDVKMKEKGDIPEGYSVSREKKERFSLILESASTNQTSMYLCASGSLGETQYFGPGTRLLVL.

The chain is built from TRBV6-6 and TRBJ2-1, with 10 bases that match TRBD1. This CDR3 has 15 amino acids. CDR1 MNHNY and CDR2 SVGAGI come from the germline V gene (reference sequence). V lost 5 bases and J lost 6; bases outside the gene matches: 7. The CDR3 spells CASSLRTGGINEQFF. CDR3 coding DNA: TGTGCCAGCAGTCTAAGGACAGGGGGTATCAATGAGCAGTTCTTC.

V and J are TRBV28 and TRBJ1-5, with D perhaps matching TRBD1 (6 bases). This CDR3 has 11 amino acids. Germline CDR1 MDHEN, CDR2 SYDVKM. Trimming stripped 7 bases from V and 14 bases from J, with 15 bases between. Here the CDR3 reads CASTSDRFEHF. For the CDR3, the DNA is TGTGCCAGCACCTCTGACAGGTTTGAGCATTTT.

The chain carries TRBV4-2 and TRBJ1-1; D unresolved. There are 13 residues in the CDR3. Germline-derived CDR1 and CDR2 are LGHNA and YNFKEQ. With 2 bases removed from V and 6 bases from J, the gap between germline ends came to 10 bases. The CDR3 loop reads CASSQIRPPEAFF. The CDR3 DNA sequence: TGTGCCAGCAGCCAAATCCGACCGCCTGAAGCTTTCTTT.

The V gene is TRBV28, the J gene TRBJ2-4, with TRBD2 identical over 13 bases. Losses at the gene ends were 5 bases for V and 6 bases for J; bases not matched to a gene: 4. This CDR3 is 15 amino acids long. The germline V gene encodes CDR1 MDHEN and CDR2 SYDVKM. In DNA, the CDR3 is TGTGCCAGCAGTCGGACTAGCGGGAGCTTAAACATTCAGTACTTC. Its translation is CASSRTSGSLNIQYF.